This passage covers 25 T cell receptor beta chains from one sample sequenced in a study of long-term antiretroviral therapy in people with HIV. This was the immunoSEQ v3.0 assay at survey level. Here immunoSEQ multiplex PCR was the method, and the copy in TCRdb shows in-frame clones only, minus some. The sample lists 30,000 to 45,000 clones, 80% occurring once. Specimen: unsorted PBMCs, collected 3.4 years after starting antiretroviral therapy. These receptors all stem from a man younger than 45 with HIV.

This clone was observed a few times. The CDR3 DNA sequence: TGTGCCAGCAGCCAACAGGACAGGGCGGTGCGGACTGAAGCTTTCTTT. Protein: CASSQQDRAVRTEAFF. J is TRBJ1-1 and V is TRBV14, with 8 bases matching TRBD1. The CDR3 extends over 16 amino acids. V was clipped by 2 bases and J by 5 bases; unmatched bases: 10. Germline V lookup: CDR1 SGHDN, CDR2 FVKESK.

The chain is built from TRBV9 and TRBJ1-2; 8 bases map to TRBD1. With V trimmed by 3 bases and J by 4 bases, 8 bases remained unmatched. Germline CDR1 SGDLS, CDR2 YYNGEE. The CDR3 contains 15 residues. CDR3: CASSDDRGIFYGYTF. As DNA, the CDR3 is TGTGCCAGCAGCGATGACAGGGGCATTTTCTATGGCTACACCTTC.

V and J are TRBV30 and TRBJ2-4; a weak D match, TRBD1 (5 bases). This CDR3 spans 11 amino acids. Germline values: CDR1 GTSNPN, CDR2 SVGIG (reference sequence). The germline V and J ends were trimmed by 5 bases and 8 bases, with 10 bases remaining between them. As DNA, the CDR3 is TGTGCCTGGGAGTCAGGGTACATTCAGTACTTC. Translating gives CAWESGYIQYF.

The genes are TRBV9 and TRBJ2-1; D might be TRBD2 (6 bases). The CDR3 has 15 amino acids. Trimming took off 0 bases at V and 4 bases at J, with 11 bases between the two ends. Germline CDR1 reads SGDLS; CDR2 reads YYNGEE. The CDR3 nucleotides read TGTGCCAGCAGCGTAGGGGTTGGGACTTACAATGAGCAGTTCTTC. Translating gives CASSVGVGTYNEQFF. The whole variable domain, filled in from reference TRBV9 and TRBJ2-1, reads DSGVTQTPKHLITATGQRVTLRCSPRSGDLSVYWYQQSLDQGLQFLIQYYNGEERAKGNILERFSAQQFPDLHSELNLSSLELGDSALYFCASSVGVGTYNEQFFGPGTRLTVL.

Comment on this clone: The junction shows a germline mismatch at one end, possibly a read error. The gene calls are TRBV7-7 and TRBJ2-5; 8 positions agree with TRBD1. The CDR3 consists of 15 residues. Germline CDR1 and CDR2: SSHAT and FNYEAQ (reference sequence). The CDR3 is CASSLGDRPGETQYF. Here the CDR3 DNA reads TGTGCTAGCAGCTTAGGGGACAGGCCGGGAGAGACCCAGTACTTC.

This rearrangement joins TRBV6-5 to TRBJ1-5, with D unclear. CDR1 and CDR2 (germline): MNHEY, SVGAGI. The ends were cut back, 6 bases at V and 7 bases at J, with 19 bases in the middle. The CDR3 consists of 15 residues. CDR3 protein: CASSQEGRDGQPQHF. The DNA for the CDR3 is TGTGCCAGCAGCCAAGAGGGTAGGGATGGGCAGCCCCAGCATTTT.

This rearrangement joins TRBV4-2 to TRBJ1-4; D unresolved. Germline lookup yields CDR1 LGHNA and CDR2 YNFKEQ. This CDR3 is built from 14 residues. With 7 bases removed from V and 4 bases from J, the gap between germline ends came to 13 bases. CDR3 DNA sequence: TGTGCCAGCAAGACGACTGGTCGTAATGAAAAACTGTTTTTT. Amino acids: CASKTTGRNEKLFF.

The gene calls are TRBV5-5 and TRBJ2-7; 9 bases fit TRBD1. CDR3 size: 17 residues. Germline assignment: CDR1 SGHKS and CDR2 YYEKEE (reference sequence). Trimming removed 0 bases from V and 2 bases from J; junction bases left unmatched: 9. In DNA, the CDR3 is TGTGCCAGCAGCTTGGCTCCGGGACAGGGACCAACCTACGAGCAGTACTTC. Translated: CASSLAPGQGPTYEQYF.

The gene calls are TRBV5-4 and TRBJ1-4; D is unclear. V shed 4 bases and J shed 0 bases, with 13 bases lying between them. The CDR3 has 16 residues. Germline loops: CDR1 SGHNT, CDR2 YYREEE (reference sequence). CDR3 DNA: TGTGCCAGCAGCCGTGACCTCGGCTCAACTAATGAAAAACTGTTTTTT. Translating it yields CASSRDLGSTNEKLFF.

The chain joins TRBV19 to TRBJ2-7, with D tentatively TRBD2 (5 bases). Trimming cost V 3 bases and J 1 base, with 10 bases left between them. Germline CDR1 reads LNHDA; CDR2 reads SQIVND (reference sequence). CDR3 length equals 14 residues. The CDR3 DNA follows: TGTGCCAGTAGTATCGGGGTCACATCCTACGAGCAGTACTTC. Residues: CASSIGVTSYEQYF.

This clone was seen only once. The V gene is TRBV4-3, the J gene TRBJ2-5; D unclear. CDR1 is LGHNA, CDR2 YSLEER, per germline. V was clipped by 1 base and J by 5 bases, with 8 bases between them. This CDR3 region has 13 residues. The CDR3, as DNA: TGCGCCAGCAGCCAAGTAACTGGGGAGACCCAGTACTTC. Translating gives CASSQVTGETQYF.

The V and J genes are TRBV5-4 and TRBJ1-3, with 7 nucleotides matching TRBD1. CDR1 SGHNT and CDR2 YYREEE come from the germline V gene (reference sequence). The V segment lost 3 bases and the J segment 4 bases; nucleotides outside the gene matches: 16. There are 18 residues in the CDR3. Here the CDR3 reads CASSSAANTGVRGNTIYF. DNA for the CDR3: TGTGCCAGCAGCTCAGCTGCAAATACAGGGGTGCGAGGAAACACCATATATTTT.

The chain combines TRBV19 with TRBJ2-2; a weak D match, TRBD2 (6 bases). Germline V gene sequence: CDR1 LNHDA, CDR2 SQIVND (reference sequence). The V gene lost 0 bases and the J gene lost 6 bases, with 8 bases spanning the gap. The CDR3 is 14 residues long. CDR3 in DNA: TGTGCCAGTAGTATAGAGGCGGGGCCCGGGGAGCTGTTTTTT. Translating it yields CASSIEAGPGELFF.

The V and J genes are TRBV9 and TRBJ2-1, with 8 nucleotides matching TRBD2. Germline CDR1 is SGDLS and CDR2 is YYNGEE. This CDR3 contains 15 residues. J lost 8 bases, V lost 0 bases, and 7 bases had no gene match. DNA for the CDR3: TGTGCCAGCAGCGTAGGGGGACTAGTGCCCTATGAGCAGTTCTTC. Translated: CASSVGGLVPYEQFF.

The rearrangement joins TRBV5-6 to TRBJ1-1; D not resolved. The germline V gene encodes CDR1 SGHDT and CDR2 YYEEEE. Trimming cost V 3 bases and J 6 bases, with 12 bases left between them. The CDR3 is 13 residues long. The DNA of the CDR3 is TGTGCCAGCAGCTACGCGGGTCGTGCTGAAGCTTTCTTT. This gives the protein CASSYAGRAEAFF.

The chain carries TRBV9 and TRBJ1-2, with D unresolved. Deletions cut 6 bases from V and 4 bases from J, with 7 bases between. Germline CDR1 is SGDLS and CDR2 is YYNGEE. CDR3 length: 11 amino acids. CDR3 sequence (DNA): TGTGCCAGCATAGGCAGCTATGGCTACACCTTC. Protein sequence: CASIGSYGYTF.

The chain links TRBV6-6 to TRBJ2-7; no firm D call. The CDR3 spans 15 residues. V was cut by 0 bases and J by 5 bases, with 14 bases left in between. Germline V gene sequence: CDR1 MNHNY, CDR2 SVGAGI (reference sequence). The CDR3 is CASSYSMPGNDEQYF. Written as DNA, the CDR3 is TGTGCCAGCAGTTACTCAATGCCCGGCAACGACGAGCAGTACTTC.

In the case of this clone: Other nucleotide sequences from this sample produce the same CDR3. The CDR3 DNA reads as TGTGCCAGCAGCCCGCCAGTGAGCACAGATACGCAGTATTTT. Its translation: CASSPPVSTDTQYF. The chain is built from TRBV5-6 and TRBJ2-3; D ambiguous. There are 14 residues in the CDR3. Germline V gene data show CDR1 as SGHDT and CDR2 as YYEEEE. V lost 4 bases to trimming and J lost 0 bases, with 9 bases between them.

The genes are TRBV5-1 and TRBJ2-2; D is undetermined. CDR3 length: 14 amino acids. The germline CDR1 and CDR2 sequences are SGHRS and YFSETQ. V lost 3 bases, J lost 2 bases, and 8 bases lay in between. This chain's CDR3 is CASSSLHNTGELFF. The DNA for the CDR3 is TGCGCCAGCAGCTCCCTACACAACACCGGGGAGCTGTTTTTT.

CDR3 protein: CAWSTRGRYEQYF. CDR3 bases: TGTGCCTGGAGTACACGGGGGAGGTACGAGCAGTACTTC. The chain employs TRBV30 and TRBJ2-7; the D gene is possibly TRBD2 (6 bases). This CDR3 spans 13 amino acids. CDR1 is GTSNPN, CDR2 SVGIG, per germline (reference sequence). V was pared by 2 bases and J by 4 bases, with 12 bases between.

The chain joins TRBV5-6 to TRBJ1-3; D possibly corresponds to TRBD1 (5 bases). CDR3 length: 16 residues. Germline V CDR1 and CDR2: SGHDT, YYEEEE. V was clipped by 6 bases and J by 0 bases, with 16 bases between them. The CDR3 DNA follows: TGTGCCAGCACCACCCCCGACAGAAGCTCTGGAAACACCATATATTTT. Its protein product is CASTTPDRSSGNTIYF.

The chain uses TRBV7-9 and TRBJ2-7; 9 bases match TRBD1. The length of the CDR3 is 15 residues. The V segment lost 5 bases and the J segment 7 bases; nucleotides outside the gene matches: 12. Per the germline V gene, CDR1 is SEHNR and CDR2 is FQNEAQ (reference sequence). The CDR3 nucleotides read TGTGCCAGCAGCACCGGGACAGGGACTGTGGGGGAGCAGTACTTC. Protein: CASSTGTGTVGEQYF.

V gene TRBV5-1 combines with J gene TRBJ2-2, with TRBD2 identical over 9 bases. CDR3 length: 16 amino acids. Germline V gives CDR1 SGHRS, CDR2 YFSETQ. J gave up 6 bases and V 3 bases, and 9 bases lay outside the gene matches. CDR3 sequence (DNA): TGCGCCAGCAGCTCGATGGTAGCGGGAGTATCCGGGGAGCTGTTTTTT. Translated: CASSSMVAGVSGELFF. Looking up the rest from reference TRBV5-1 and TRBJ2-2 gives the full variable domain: KAGVTQTPRYLIKTRGQQVTLSCSPISGHRSVSWYQQTPGQGLQFLFEYFSETQRNKGNFPGRFSGRQFSNSRSEMNVSTLELGDSALYLCASSSMVAGVSGELFFGEGSRLTVL.

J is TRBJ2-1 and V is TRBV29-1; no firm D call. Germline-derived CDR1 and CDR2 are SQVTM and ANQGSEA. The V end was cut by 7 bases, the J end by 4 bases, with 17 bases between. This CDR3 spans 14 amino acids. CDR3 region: CSAGIQNQYNEQFF. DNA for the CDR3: TGCAGCGCTGGGATACAGAACCAGTACAATGAGCAGTTCTTC.

CDR3 coding DNA: TGTGCCAGCAGCTGGTGGGCGGAGGAGAATGTGTCAACGGGGGGCTACACCTTC. It is translated as CASSWWAEENVSTGGYTF. V usage is TRBV5-6 and J usage is TRBJ1-2; D not resolved. The V gene lost 3 bases and the J gene lost 8 bases, with 29 bases spanning the gap. This CDR3 spans 18 amino acids. CDR1 is SGHDT and CDR2 is YYEEEE in the germline V gene.